These 28 T cell receptor beta chains were all obtained from the same sample, sequenced in a study of cytomegalovirus exposure and HLA in healthy donors. Method: immunoSEQ multiplex PCR; TCRdb's copy keeps in-frame clones and lacks some. Of 100,000 to 120,000 clones listed, around 89% are singletons. Sequencing was performed on PBMCs. The receptor set was obtained from a woman aged 25-40 years in good health and CMV-seropositive.

The CDR3 here is CASSLAGGVTGELFF. The CDR3 DNA reads TGTGCCAGCAGCTTAGCAGGGGGTGTCACCGGGGAGCTGTTTTTT. The chain is built from TRBV7-2 and TRBJ2-2, with D possibly TRBD1 on 6 matching bases. In germline, CDR1 is SGHTA, CDR2 FQGNSA. This CDR3 comprises 15 residues. Trimming pared 0 bases from V and 4 bases from J, leaving 9 bases between.

The rearrangement links TRBV13 to TRBJ2-7, with 11 bases aligning to TRBD1. Germline CDR1 PRHDT, CDR2 FYEKMQ (reference sequence). The CDR3 contains 14 residues. V lost 5 bases and J lost 2; bases outside the gene matches: 2. The CDR3 protein is CASSGQGAPYEQYF. The CDR3 coding sequence is TGTGCCAGCAGCGGACAGGGGGCACCCTACGAGCAGTACTTC.

About this clone: One end of the junction fails to match germline, which may point to a read error. The genes are TRBV13 and TRBJ2-7; D might be TRBD1 (5 bases). Germline V gene sequence: CDR1 PRHDT, CDR2 FYEKMQ (reference sequence). This CDR3 comprises 12 residues. The CDR3, as DNA: TGTGCCAGCAGCTTAGGCCAGGGCTCACCCGTATTC. Protein: CASSLGQGSPVF.

The CDR3 protein is CASSKARGAEAFF. CDR3 coding DNA: TGTGCCAGCAGTAAGGCCCGGGGGGCTGAAGCTTTCTTT. V usage is TRBV6-1 and J usage is TRBJ1-1; possible D gene TRBD1, 5 bases. This CDR3 contains 13 residues. V dropped 5 bases and J dropped 6 bases, with 13 bases sitting between them. Germline V gene sequence: CDR1 MNHNS, CDR2 SASEGT.

The J gene is TRBJ2-3, the V gene TRBV15; 9 positions agree with TRBD2. The germline V gene encodes CDR1 LNHNV and CDR2 YYDKDF (reference sequence). The CDR3 loop spans 17 amino acids. V shed 1 base and J 0 bases; nucleotides not matched to a gene: 5. The CDR3 nucleotides read TGTGCCACCAGCAGAGTATCAGGACTAGCGAGCACAGATACGCAGTATTTT. Translated: CATSRVSGLASTDTQYF.

The V gene is TRBV9, the J gene TRBJ2-1; TRBD2 matches 11 bases. The V and J ends lost 4 bases and 8 bases, in that order; junction bases with no gene match: 8. Looked up from germline, CDR1 is SGDLS and CDR2 is YYNGEE. The CDR3 contains 15 residues. The CDR3 is CASSITGTSGDEQFF. The CDR3 nucleotides read TGTGCCAGCAGCATAACCGGGACTAGCGGCGATGAGCAGTTCTTC. The whole variable domain, remainder taken from reference TRBV9 and TRBJ2-1, is DSGVTQTPKHLITATGQRVTLRCSPRSGDLSVYWYQQSLDQGLQFLIQYYNGEERAKGNILERFSAQQFPDLHSELNLSSLELGDSALYFCASSITGTSGDEQFFGPGTRLTVL.

This clone was counted a single time. This rearrangement joins TRBV9 to TRBJ2-5; 12 positions agree with TRBD2. In germline, CDR1 is SGDLS, CDR2 YYNGEE. This CDR3 comprises 15 residues. V lost 3 bases, J lost 2 bases, and 2 bases stayed unmatched. The chain's CDR3 is CASSALAGGQETQYF. CDR3 sequence (DNA): TGTGCCAGCAGCGCCCTAGCGGGGGGGCAAGAGACCCAGTACTTC.

This chain connects TRBV6-1 to TRBJ1-1; 9 bases fit TRBD1. In germline, CDR1 is MNHNS, CDR2 SASEGT. Germline trimming cut 4 bases from V and 2 bases from J; bases unmatched to any gene: 8. This CDR3 has 16 residues. CDR3 DNA sequence: TGTGCCAGCAGTGCCGGGACAGGGAATCTAAACACTGAAGCTTTCTTT. Amino acid sequence: CASSAGTGNLNTEAFF.

This chain uses TRBV11-2 with TRBJ2-7; weak D call: TRBD2 (6 bases). V lost 5 bases and J 3 bases, leaving 11 bases between the germline ends. Germline V gene sequence: CDR1 SGHAT, CDR2 FQNNGV. CDR3 size: 13 residues. The CDR3 DNA follows: TGTGCCAGCAGCCTTAGCGGAGTCTACGAGCAGTACTTC. Encoded protein: CASSLSGVYEQYF.

V usage is TRBV9 and J usage is TRBJ2-1, with TRBD1 identical over 11 bases. J lost 7 bases, V lost 4 bases, and 4 bases had no gene match. The CDR3 has 14 amino acids. CDR1 is SGDLS, CDR2 YYNGEE, per germline. CDR3 in DNA: TGTGCCAGCAGCCGGACAGGGGGCTTAAATGAGCAGTTCTTC. This translates into CASSRTGGLNEQFF.

This clone was picked up one time. The chain couples TRBV10-1 to TRBJ2-1; no reliable D call. In germline, CDR1 is WNHNN, CDR2 SYGVQD (reference sequence). The germline V and J ends were trimmed by 3 bases and 4 bases, with 4 bases remaining between them. The length of the CDR3 is 12 residues. CDR3 in amino acids: CASSDGYNEQFF. DNA of the CDR3: TGCGCCAGCAGTGACGGGTACAATGAGCAGTTCTTC.

This clone was observed a few times. The rearrangement uses TRBV5-6 and TRBJ2-7, with TRBD2 as a possible D gene (6 bases). The CDR3 extends over 14 amino acids. V lost 4 bases, J lost 2 bases, and 13 bases lay in between. In germline, CDR1 is SGHDT, CDR2 YYEEEE. CDR3 sequence: CASSRRGTTYEQYF. The CDR3 DNA follows: TGTGCCAGCAGCCGACGGGGGACCACCTACGAGCAGTACTTC.

The rearrangement links TRBV18 to TRBJ2-3, with TRBD2 as a possible D gene (6 bases). This CDR3 contains 15 residues. Germline lookup yields CDR1 KGHSH and CDR2 LQKENI. The V gene lost 2 bases and the J gene lost 2 bases, with 11 bases spanning the gap. The CDR3 spells CASSPGAGPTDTQYF. CDR3 DNA: TGTGCCAGCTCACCAGGGGCGGGACCCACAGATACGCAGTATTTT. The whole variable domain, remainder taken from reference TRBV18 and TRBJ2-3, is NAGVMQNPRHLVRRRGQEARLRCSPMKGHSHVYWYRQLPEEGLKFMVYLQKENIIDESGMPKERFSAEFPKEGPSILRIQQVVRGDSAAYFCASSPGAGPTDTQYFGPGTRLTVL.

The chain employs TRBV10-3 and TRBJ2-7; the D gene is possibly TRBD1 (6 bases). CDR3 size: 14 residues. V was pared by 6 bases and J by 4 bases, with 16 bases between. Looked up from germline, CDR1 is ENHRY and CDR2 is SYGVKD. CDR3 residues: CAISPTTGVYEQYF. The CDR3 DNA reads as TGTGCCATCAGCCCCACGACAGGCGTGTACGAGCAGTACTTC.

The V and J genes are TRBV28 and TRBJ2-3, with 8 bases matching TRBD2. In germline, CDR1 is MDHEN, CDR2 SYDVKM. V was clipped by 7 bases and J by 6 bases; unmatched bases: 6. The CDR3 runs 13 residues. The CDR3 reads CASKAGGFDTQYF. The CDR3 DNA reads as TGTGCCAGCAAGGCGGGAGGTTTTGATACGCAGTATTTT.

The genes are TRBV6-1 and TRBJ2-1; D uncertain. CDR1 and CDR2 (germline): MNHNS, SASEGT. The CDR3 length is 9 residues. Between the trimmed V and J ends, which lost 4 bases and 12 bases, there was a span of 4 bases. The CDR3 nucleotides read TGTGCCAGCAGTGTCCTGCAGTTCTTC. This encodes CASSVLQFF.

V gene TRBV5-6 combines with J gene TRBJ1-6; TRBD1 is a possible D gene (5 bases). The V gene lost 4 bases and the J gene lost 5 bases, with 10 bases spanning the gap. The CDR3 covers 14 residues. CDR1 is SGHDT and CDR2 is YYEEEE in the germline V gene. Here the CDR3 reads CASSRGTHNSPLHF. CDR3 sequence (DNA): TGTGCCAGCAGCAGGGGCACCCATAATTCACCCCTCCACTTT.

The V gene is TRBV9, the J gene TRBJ1-2, with 8 bases identical to TRBD1. The ends lost 0 bases at V and 4 bases at J; junction bases unmatched: 5. From germline, CDR1 is SGDLS and CDR2 YYNGEE. The CDR3 length is 15 residues. The CDR3 is CASSVAEGTGYGYTF. DNA for the CDR3: TGTGCCAGCAGCGTAGCGGAGGGGACAGGCTATGGCTACACCTTC.

The rearrangement joins TRBV28 to TRBJ1-5; possible D gene TRBD1, 5 bases. Trimming removed 4 bases from V and 2 bases from J, with 15 bases in between. There are 16 residues in the CDR3. From germline, CDR1 is MDHEN and CDR2 SYDVKM. In nucleotides, the CDR3 is TGTGCCAGCAGTTCCCCCCGGGCGGGGGGCAATCAGCCCCAGCATTTT. Encoded protein: CASSSPRAGGNQPQHF. Full variable domain (outside the CDR3, taken from reference TRBV28 and TRBJ1-5): DVKVTQSSRYLVKRTGEKVFLECVQDMDHENMFWYRQDPGLGLRLIYFSYDVKMKEKGDIPEGYSVSREKKERFSLILESASTNQTSMYLCASSSPRAGGNQPQHFGDGTRLSIL.

The chain links TRBV9 to TRBJ2-1; possible D gene TRBD1, 5 bases. This CDR3 comprises 15 residues. The V gene's germline CDR1 is SGDLS and CDR2 YYNGEE. V lost 0 bases, J lost 3 bases, and 10 bases lay in between. The CDR3 sequence is CASSVGRDSYNEQFF. The CDR3 DNA reads TGTGCCAGCAGCGTAGGTCGTGACAGCTACAATGAGCAGTTCTTC.

This chain uses TRBV2 with TRBJ2-2; TRBD1 matches 8 bases. CDR3 length: 14 residues. Trimming cost V 4 bases and J 7 bases; bases outside gene matches: 5. The germline gives CDR1 SNHLY, CDR2 FYNNEI. CDR3 loop: CASSARGLGGELFF. CDR3 bases: TGTGCCAGCAGTGCCAGGGGGCTGGGCGGGGAGCTGTTTTTT.

J is TRBJ2-1 and V is TRBV4-1; 14 bases are a match to TRBD2. Trimming at V came to 4 bases and at J to 7 bases, leaving 3 bases not matched to a gene. The CDR3 covers 15 residues. Germline V gives CDR1 MGHRA, CDR2 YSYEKL. The CDR3 DNA follows: TGCGCCAGCAGCCCGCGACTAGCGGGGGGGAATGAGCAGTTCTTC. Translation gives CASSPRLAGGNEQFF.

The DNA of the CDR3 is TGTGCCAGCAGCTTAGACTGGACTGGTAGCAATCAGCCCCAGCATTTT. Protein: CASSLDWTGSNQPQHF. V gene TRBV11-3 combines with J gene TRBJ1-5; the D is unclear. Germline V gives CDR1 SGHNT, CDR2 YENEEA. This CDR3 spans 16 amino acids. Trimming removed 0 bases at V and 0 bases at J, with 9 bases between.

CDR3 bases: TGTGCCAGCTCACCAAAGCAGACCCAGTACTTC. Translated: CASSPKQTQYF. This chain links TRBV18 with TRBJ2-5; D uncertain. The length of the CDR3 is 11 residues. The V end was cut by 2 bases, the J end by 6 bases, with 4 bases between. CDR1 is KGHSH, CDR2 LQKENI, per germline.

The chain combines TRBV2 with TRBJ2-3, with 8 bases lining up with TRBD2. With V trimmed by 1 base and J by 6 bases, 12 bases remained unmatched. Germline V gene lookup returns CDR1 SNHLY and CDR2 FYNNEI. This CDR3 spans 17 amino acids. CDR3 protein: CASSEEGSGEGLDTQYF. The CDR3 DNA reads as TGTGCCAGCAGTGAAGAGGGTAGCGGGGAGGGTTTGGATACGCAGTATTTT.

V gene TRBV28 combines with J gene TRBJ1-5; 10 bases map to TRBD1. Trimming cost V 6 bases and J 2 bases; bases outside gene matches: 7. CDR1 and CDR2 from the germline V gene are MDHEN and SYDVKM. The CDR3 contains 16 residues. The CDR3: CASRDWTGGGNQPQHF. The CDR3 coding sequence is TGTGCCAGCAGGGACTGGACAGGGGGTGGCAATCAGCCCCAGCATTTT.

This chain links TRBV10-2 with TRBJ2-3, with unresolved D. The germline gives CDR1 WSHSY, CDR2 SAAADI. V dropped 5 bases and J dropped 4 bases, with 7 bases sitting between them. The CDR3 contains 12 residues. The CDR3 region has the DNA TGCGCCAGCAGTTCCCAGGCAGATACGCAGTATTTT. Translated: CASSSQADTQYF.

This sequence joins TRBV5-5 and TRBJ1-5; possible D gene TRBD1, 6 bases. Germline CDR1 reads SGHKS; CDR2 reads YYEKEE (reference sequence). The CDR3 has 15 residues. V was shortened by 4 bases and J by 5 bases, with 16 bases between the two germline ends. The CDR3 region has the DNA TGTGCCAGCAGCCCGTTCGGGGGGCCGGATCAGCCCCAGCATTTT. Its translation is CASSPFGGPDQPQHF.